Listed below are T cell receptor beta chains from one sample, sequenced in a study of blood T cell repertoires in COVID-19. Sequenced by immunoSEQ multiplex PCR; TCRdb stores in-frame clones only, minus some. The sample lists under 200,000 clones, 79% occurring once. The sequenced material came from peripheral blood. These receptors came from a woman in her fifties or sixties with COVID-19, enrolled during active disease. Each CDR3 is given with its conserved first and last residue. D genes are given only for firm matches. Clone size is not always given. Where it is, it says once, few, many or a class for expanded clones.

j_gene	v_gene	d_gene	abundance	CDR3aa	CDR3nt
TRBJ2-1	TRBV7-3	.	.	CASSDTGTSYNEQFF	TGTGCCAGCAGCGATACAGGGACCTCCTACAATGAGCAGTTCTTC
TRBJ2-3	TRBV30	.	.	CAWSTGQPGTDTQYF	TGTGCCTGGTCGACGGGTCAGCCGGGCACAGATACGCAGTATTTT
TRBJ2-5	TRBV5-1	.	once	CASRSRVGQETQYF	TGCGCCAGCAGGTCGAGGGTTGGCCAAGAGACCCAGTACTTC
TRBJ2-1	TRBV4-3	.	.	CASSQDPAGSPFEQFF	TGCGCCAGCAGCCAAGATCCTGCCGGGAGTCCCTTTGAGCAGTTCTTC
TRBJ2-5	TRBV4-1	TRBD2	.	CASSQVHAGGNQETQYF	TGCGCCAGCAGCCAAGTACACGCGGGGGGGAACCAAGAGACCCAGTACTTC
TRBJ1-2	TRBV15	TRBD1	.	CATSRDGRQGAAQHGYTF	TGTGCCACCAGCAGAGATGGGAGACAGGGAGCTGCACAGCATGGCTACACCTTC
TRBJ2-2	TRBV28	TRBD1	.	CATRTGLNTGELFF	TGTGCCACCCGGACAGGATTGAACACCGGGGAGCTGTTTTTT
TRBJ1-1	TRBV19	TRBD1	.	CASSNRDRANTEAFF	TGTGCCAGTAGTAATCGGGACAGAGCTAACACTGAAGCTTTCTTT
TRBJ1-2	TRBV5-1	TRBD1	.	CASSLKTTGGGYGYTF	TGCGCCAGCAGCTTGAAGACGACAGGGGGTGGGTATGGCTACACCTTC
TRBJ1-5	TRBV11-1	.	.	CASSLPPQDQPQHF	TGTGCCAGCAGCCTACCCCCCCAGGATCAGCCCCAGCATTTT
TRBJ1-4	TRBV7-9	.	.	CASSLQGREEEKLFF	TGTGCCAGCAGCTTACAAGGCAGGGAGGAAGAAAAACTGTTTTTT
TRBJ2-1	TRBV3-1/TRBV3-2	TRBD1	.	CASSHDTPGQDYNEQFF	TGTGCCAGCAGCCACGATACACCGGGACAGGACTACAATGAGCAGTTCTTC
TRBJ1-2	TRBV5-5	TRBD1	.	CASSYTGVPGYTF	TGTGCCAGCAGCTACACAGGGGTCCCTGGCTACACCTTC
TRBJ2-5	TRBV28	TRBD2	.	CASSRVPLADQETQYF	TGTGCCAGCAGCCGAGTCCCACTAGCGGACCAAGAGACCCAGTACTTC
TRBJ1-5	TRBV6-5	.	.	CASGQSLNQPQHF	TGTGCCAGTGGACAGTCCCTTAATCAGCCCCAGCATTTT
TRBJ2-4	TRBV6-5	TRBD1	.	CASSFQGALAKNIQYF	TGTGCCAGCAGTTTCCAGGGGGCATTAGCCAAAAACATTCAGTACTTC
TRBJ1-1	TRBV2	TRBD1	many	CASSGGQYTEAFF	TGTGCCAGCAGTGGGGGACAGTACACTGAAGCTTTCTTT
TRBJ1-5	TRBV18	.	once	CASSPGTQNSNQPQHF	TGTGCCAGCTCGCCAGGGACACAAAATAGCAATCAGCCCCAGCATTTT
TRBJ1-1	TRBV28	.	.	CASRTSQSMNTEAFF	TGTGCCAGCAGAACTAGCCAATCCATGAACACTGAAGCTTTCTTT
TRBJ2-1	TRBV2	TRBD1	.	CASSRDRGIYNEQFF	TGTGCCAGCAGCCGGGACAGGGGAATCTACAATGAGCAGTTCTTC
TRBJ2-4	TRBV21-1	.	.	CASSKKGITTGSLAKNIQYF	TGTGCCAGCAGCAAAAAAGGGATCACGACAGGGAGCCTAGCCAAAAACATTCAGTACTTC
TRBJ1-2	TRBV5-1	.	.	CASSGPPDGYTF	TGCGCCAGCAGCGGGCCACCCGATGGCTACACCTTC
TRBJ1-1	TRBV7-2	.	.	CASSSHLGGTEAFF	TGTGCCAGCAGCTCACATTTGGGGGGTACTGAAGCTTTCTTT
TRBJ2-6	TRBV6-2/TRBV6-3	.	.	CASSSLGHASGANVLTF	TGTGCCAGCAGTTCCCTGGGACATGCCTCTGGGGCCAACGTCCTGACTTTC
TRBJ1-2	TRBV28	.	.	CASSPPGENYGYTF	TGTGCCAGCAGTCCCCCGGGAGAGAACTATGGCTACACCTTC
TRBJ2-1	TRBV24-1	.	.	CATSDLPGWSSYNEQFF	TGTGCCACCAGTGATTTGCCCGGTTGGAGCTCCTACAATGAGCAGTTCTTC
TRBJ2-2	TRBV12-3/TRBV12-4	.	once	CASVVNTGELFF	TGTGCCAGCGTCGTAAACACCGGGGAGCTGTTTTTT
TRBJ1-5	TRBV2	TRBD1	.	CASSSIDRVVAQPQHF	TGTGCCAGCAGTTCCATTGACAGGGTAGTAGCTCAGCCCCAGCATTTT
TRBJ2-1	TRBV5-1	TRBD2	.	CASSPLTSGRINEQFF	TGCGCCAGCAGCCCCCTTACTAGCGGGAGGATCAATGAGCAGTTCTTC
TRBJ2-3	TRBV5-6	.	.	CASSFGRHTDTQYF	TGTGCCAGCAGCTTTGGCAGGCACACAGATACGCAGTATTTT
TRBJ2-5	TRBV14	TRBD2	.	CASSPGLGQETQYF	TGTGCCAGCAGCCCGGGACTAGGACAAGAGACCCAGTACTTC